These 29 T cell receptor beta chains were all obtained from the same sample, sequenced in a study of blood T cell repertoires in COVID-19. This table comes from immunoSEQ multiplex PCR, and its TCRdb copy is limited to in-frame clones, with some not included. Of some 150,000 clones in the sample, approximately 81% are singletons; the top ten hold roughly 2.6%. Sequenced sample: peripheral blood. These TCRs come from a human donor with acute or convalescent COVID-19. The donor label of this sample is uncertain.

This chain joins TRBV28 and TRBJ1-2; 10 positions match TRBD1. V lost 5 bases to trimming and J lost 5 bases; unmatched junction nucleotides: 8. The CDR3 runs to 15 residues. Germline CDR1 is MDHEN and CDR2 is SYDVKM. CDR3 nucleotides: TGTGCCAGCAGTGCGGGGACAGGGGAACGTTATGGCTACACCTTC. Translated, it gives CASSAGTGERYGYTF.

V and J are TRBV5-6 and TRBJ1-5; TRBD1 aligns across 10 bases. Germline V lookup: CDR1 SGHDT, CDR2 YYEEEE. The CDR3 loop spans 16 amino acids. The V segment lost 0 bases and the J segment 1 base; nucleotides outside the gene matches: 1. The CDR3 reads CASSLVGQGSNQPQHF. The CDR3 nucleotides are TGTGCCAGCAGCTTGGTGGGACAGGGGAGCAATCAGCCCCAGCATTTT. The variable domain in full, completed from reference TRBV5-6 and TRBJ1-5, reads DAGVTQSPTHLIKTRGQQVTLRCSPKSGHDTVSWYQQALGQGPQFIFQYYEEEERQRGNFPDRFSGHQFPNYSSELNVNALLLGDSALYLCASSLVGQGSNQPQHFGDGTRLSIL.

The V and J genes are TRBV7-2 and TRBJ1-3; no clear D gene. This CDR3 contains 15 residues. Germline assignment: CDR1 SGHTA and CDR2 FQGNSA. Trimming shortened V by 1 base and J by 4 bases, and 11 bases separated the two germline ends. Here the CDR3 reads CASSLVRVRGNTIYF. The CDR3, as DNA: TGTGCCAGCAGCTTAGTTCGCGTACGCGGAAACACCATATATTTT.

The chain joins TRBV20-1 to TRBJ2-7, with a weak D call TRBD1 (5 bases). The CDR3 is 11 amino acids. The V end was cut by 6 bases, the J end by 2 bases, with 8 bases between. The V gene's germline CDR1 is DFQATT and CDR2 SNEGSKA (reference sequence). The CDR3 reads CSAQGAYEQYV. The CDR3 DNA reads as TGCAGTGCCCAGGGTGCCTACGAGCAGTACGTC.

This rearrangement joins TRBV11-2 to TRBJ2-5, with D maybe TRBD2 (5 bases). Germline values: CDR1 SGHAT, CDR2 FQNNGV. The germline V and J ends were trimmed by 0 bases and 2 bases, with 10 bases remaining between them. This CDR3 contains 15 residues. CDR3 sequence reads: CASSLEWGVQETQYF. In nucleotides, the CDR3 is TGTGCCAGCAGCTTAGAGTGGGGAGTACAAGAGACCCAGTACTTC.

In DNA, the CDR3 is TGTGGCAGGGTGCGGGAGCCGCTGCACACTAGCACAGATACGCAGTATTTT. This codes for CGRVREPLHTSTDTQYF. The chain carries TRBV5-3 and TRBJ2-3; 7 positions match TRBD2. TRBV5-3 is marked as an open reading frame, function uncertain. This CDR3 is 17 amino acids long.

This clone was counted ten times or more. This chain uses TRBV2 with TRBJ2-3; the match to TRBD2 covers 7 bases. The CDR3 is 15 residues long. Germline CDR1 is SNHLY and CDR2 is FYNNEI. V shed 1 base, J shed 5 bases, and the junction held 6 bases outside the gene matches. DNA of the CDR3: TGTGCCAGCAGTGAAGTAGCGGGTGGAGGAGATACGCAGTATTTT. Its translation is CASSEVAGGGDTQYF.

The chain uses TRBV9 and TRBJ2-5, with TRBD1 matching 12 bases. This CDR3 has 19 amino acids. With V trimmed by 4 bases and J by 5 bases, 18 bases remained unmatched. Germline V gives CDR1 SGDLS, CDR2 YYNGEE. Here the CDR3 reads CASSLPTPGQGAFRETQYF. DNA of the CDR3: TGTGCCAGCAGCCTCCCCACCCCGGGACAGGGGGCTTTCCGGGAGACCCAGTACTTC.

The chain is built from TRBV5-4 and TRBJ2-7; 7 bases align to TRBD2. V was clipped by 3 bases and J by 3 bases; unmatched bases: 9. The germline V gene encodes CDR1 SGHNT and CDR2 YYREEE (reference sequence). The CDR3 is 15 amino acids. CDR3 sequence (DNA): TGTGCCAGCAGCTGGGGCCCGGGAGGAGACTACGAGCAGTACGTC. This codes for CASSWGPGGDYEQYV.

In DNA form, the CDR3 reads TGTGCCAGCAGAGCGGCGGGGGCCGGGGAGCTGTTTTTT. This encodes CASRAAGAGELFF. This chain links TRBV3-1 (or the pseudogene TRBV3-2) with TRBJ2-2; 7 bases are a match to TRBD2. CDR1 LGHDT and CDR2 YNNKEL come from the germline V gene (reference sequence). This CDR3 is built from 13 residues. V was clipped by 6 bases and J by 6 bases; unmatched bases: 4.

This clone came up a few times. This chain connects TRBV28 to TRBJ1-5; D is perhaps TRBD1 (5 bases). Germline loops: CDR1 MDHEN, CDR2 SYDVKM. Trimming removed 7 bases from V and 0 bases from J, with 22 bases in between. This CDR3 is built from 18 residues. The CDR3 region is CASTEQAPGIYSNQPQHF. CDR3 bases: TGTGCCAGCACAGAACAGGCCCCGGGCATTTATAGCAATCAGCCCCAGCATTTT.

In DNA, the CDR3 is TGTGCCAGCAGCTCTTTCCTGACTAGCACAGATACGCAGTATTTT. Translation: CASSSFLTSTDTQYF. V and J are TRBV7-9 and TRBJ2-3; D gene unclear. Germline V CDR1 and CDR2: SEHNR, FQNEAQ (reference sequence). V lost 4 bases, J lost 0 bases, and 11 bases lay in between. The CDR3 consists of 15 residues. The full variable domain, completed using reference TRBV7-9 and TRBJ2-3, is DTGVSQNPRHKITKRGQNVTFRCDPISEHNRLYWYRQTLGQGPEFLTYFQNEAQLEKSRLLSDRFSAERPKGSFSTLEIQRTEQGDSAMYLCASSSFLTSTDTQYFGPGTRLTVL.

The CDR3 region is CASSPGNSPLHF. The CDR3 DNA sequence: TGTGCCAGCAGTCCAGGGAATTCACCCCTCCACTTT. The chain has TRBV12-3 or TRBV12-4 and TRBJ1-6; D is possibly TRBD1 (5 bases). CDR3 length: 12 residues. The V end was cut by 5 bases, the J end by 7 bases, with 6 bases between.

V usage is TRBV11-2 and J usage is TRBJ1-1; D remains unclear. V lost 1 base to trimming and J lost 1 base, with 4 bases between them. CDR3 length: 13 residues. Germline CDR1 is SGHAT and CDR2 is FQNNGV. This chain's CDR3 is CASSLGGNTEAFF. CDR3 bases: TGTGCCAGCAGCTTAGGAGGGAACACTGAAGCTTTCTTT.

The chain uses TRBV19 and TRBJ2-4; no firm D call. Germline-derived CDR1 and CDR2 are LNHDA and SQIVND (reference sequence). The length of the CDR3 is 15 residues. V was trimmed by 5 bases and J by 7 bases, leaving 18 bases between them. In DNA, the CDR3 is TGTGCCAGTAGTCTGCAGACTGGCCCTGGGAACATTCAGTACTTC. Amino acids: CASSLQTGPGNIQYF. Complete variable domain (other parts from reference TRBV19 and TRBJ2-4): DGGITQSPKYLFRKEGQNVTLSCEQNLNHDAMYWYRQDPGQGLRLIYYSQIVNDFQKGDIAEGYSVSREKKESFPLTVTSAQKNPTAFYLCASSLQTGPGNIQYFGAGTRLSVL.

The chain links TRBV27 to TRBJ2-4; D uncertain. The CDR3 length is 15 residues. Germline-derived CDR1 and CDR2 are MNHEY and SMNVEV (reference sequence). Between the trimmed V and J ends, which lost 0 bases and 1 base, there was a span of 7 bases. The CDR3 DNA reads TGTGCCAGCAGTTTATCCGTCCCTGCCAAAAACATTCAGTACTTC. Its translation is CASSLSVPAKNIQYF.

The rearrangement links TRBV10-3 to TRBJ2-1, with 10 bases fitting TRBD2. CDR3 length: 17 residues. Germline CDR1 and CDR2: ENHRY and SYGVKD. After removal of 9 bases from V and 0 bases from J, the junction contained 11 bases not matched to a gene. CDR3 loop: CAIHPSGSLSSYNEQFF. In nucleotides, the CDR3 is TGTGCCATTCACCCTAGCGGGAGTCTCTCCTCCTACAATGAGCAGTTCTTC.

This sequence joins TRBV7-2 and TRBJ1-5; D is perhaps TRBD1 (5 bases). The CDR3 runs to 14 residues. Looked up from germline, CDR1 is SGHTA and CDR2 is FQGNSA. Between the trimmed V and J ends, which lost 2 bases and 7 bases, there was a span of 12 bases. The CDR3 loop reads CASSLLGLGQPQHF. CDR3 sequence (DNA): TGTGCCAGCAGCTTATTGGGGCTAGGGCAGCCCCAGCATTTT.

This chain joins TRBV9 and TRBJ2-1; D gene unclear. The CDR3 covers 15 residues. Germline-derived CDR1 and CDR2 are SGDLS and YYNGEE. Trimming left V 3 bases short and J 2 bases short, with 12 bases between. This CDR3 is CASSEQSGAYNEQFF. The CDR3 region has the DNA TGTGCCAGCAGCGAGCAGTCAGGCGCCTACAATGAGCAGTTCTTC.

The CDR3 loop reads CASSPTGAVGNTIYF. The CDR3 DNA is TGTGCCAGCAGTCCGACAGGGGCCGTTGGAAACACCATATATTTT. V and J are TRBV2 and TRBJ1-3, with 8 bases identical to TRBD1. Germline CDR1 and CDR2: SNHLY and FYNNEI. The CDR3 extends over 15 amino acids. Trimming at V came to 5 bases and at J to 3 bases, leaving 6 bases not matched to a gene. Using reference TRBV2 and TRBJ1-3 for the parts outside the CDR3, the full variable domain is EPEVTQTPSHQVTQMGQEVILRCVPISNHLYFYWYRQILGQKVEFLVSFYNNEISEKSEIFDDQFSVERPDGSNFTLKIRSTKLEDSAMYFCASSPTGAVGNTIYFGEGSWLTVV.

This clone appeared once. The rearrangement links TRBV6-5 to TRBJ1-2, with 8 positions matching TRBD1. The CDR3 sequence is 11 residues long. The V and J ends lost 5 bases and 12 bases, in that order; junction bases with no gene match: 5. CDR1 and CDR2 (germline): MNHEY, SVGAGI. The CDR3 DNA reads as TGTGCCAGCAGTAACGACAGGGGCCACACCTTC. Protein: CASSNDRGHTF.

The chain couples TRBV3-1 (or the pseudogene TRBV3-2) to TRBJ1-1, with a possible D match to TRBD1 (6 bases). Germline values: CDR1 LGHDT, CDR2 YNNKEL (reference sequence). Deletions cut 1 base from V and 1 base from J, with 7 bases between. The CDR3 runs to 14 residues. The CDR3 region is CASSQGQANTEAFF. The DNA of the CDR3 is TGTGCCAGCAGCCAAGGACAGGCGAACACTGAAGCTTTCTTT.

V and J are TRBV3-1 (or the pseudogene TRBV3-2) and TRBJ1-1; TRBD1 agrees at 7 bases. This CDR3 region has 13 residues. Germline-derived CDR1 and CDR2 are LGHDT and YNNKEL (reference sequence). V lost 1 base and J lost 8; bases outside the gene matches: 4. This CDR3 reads CASSQVDRDEAFF. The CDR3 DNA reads TGTGCCAGCAGCCAAGTCGACAGGGACGAAGCTTTCTTT.

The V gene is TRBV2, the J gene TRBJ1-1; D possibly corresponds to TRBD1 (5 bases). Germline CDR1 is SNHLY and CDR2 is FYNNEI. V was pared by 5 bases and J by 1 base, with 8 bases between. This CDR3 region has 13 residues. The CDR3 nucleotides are TGTGCCAGCAGTTCCGACAGGAACACTGAAGCTTTCTTT. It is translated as CASSSDRNTEAFF.

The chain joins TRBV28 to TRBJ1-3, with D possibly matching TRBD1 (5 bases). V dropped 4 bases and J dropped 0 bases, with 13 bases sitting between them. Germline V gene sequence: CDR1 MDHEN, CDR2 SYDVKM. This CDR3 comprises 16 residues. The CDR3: CASSSPGRVSGNTIYF. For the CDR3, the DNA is TGTGCCAGCAGTTCCCCCGGCAGGGTCTCTGGAAACACCATATATTTT.

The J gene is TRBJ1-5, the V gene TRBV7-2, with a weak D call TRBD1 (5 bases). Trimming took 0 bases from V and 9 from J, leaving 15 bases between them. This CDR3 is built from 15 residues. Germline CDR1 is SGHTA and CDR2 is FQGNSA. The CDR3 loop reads CASSLAQGSHRPQHF. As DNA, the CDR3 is TGTGCCAGCAGCTTAGCCCAGGGCTCTCATCGGCCCCAGCATTTT.

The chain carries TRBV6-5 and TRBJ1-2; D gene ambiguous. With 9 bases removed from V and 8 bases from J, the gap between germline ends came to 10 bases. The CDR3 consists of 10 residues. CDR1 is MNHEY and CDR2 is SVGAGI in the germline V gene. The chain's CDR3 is CASRGRGYTF. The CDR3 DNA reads TGTGCCAGTCGAGGGCGAGGCTACACCTTC.

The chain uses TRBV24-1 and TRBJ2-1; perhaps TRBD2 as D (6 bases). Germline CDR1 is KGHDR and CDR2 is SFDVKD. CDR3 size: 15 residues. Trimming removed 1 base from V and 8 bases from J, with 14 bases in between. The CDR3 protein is CATSDFREWGDEQFF. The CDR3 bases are TGTGCCACCAGTGATTTCCGGGAGTGGGGGGATGAGCAGTTCTTC.

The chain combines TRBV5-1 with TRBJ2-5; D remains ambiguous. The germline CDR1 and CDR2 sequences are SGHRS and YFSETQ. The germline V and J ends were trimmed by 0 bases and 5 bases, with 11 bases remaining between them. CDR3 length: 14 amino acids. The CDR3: CASSLGSGLETQYF. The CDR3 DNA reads TGCGCCAGCAGCTTGGGCAGTGGCCTTGAGACCCAGTACTTC.